The clone carrying this TCR beta chain showed up many times. V dropped 3 bases and J dropped 11 bases, with 14 bases sitting between them. The CDR3 length is 14 residues. Germline V gives CDR1 MGHDK, CDR2 SYGVNS. These data are taken from a study of T cells after yellow fever vaccination. TCR cDNA was made by 5'RACE template switching, adding a universal primer site and UMIs. TCRdb fed the 5' RACE reads into MiXCR, producing one record per CDR3 protein. The table has approximately 110,000 distinct CDR3 sequences, approximately 7% seen once; the top ten hold nearly 2.5%. The source is a man younger than 30 who received the YFV17D yellow fever vaccine. The chain employs TRBV25-1 and TRBJ1-6; D is possibly TRBD1 (5 bases). Sequencing used CD4+ T cells sorted from PBMCs, obtained approximately 11 days after the first yellow fever vaccination. CDR3 sequence: CASSEEGPIAPLHF. In nucleotides, the CDR3 is TGTGCCAGCAGTGAGGAGGGGCCCATAGCACCCCTCCACTTT. The full variable domain, its missing parts supplied by reference TRBV25-1 and TRBJ1-6, is EADIYQTPRYLVIGTGKKITLECSQTMGHDKMYWYQQDPGMELHLIHYSYGVNSTEKGDLSSESTVSRIRTEHFPLTLESARPSHTSQYLCASSEEGPIAPLHFGNGTRLTVT.